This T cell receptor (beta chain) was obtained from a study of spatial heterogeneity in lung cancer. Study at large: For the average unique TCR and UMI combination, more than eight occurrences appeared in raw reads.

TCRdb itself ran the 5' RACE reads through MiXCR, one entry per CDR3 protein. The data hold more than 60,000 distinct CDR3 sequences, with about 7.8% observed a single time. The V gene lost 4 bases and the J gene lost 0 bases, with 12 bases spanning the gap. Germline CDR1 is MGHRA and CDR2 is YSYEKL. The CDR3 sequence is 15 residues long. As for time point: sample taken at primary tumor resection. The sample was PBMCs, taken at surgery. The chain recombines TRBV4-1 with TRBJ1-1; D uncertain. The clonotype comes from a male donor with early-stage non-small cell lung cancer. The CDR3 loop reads CASSPNPLMNTEAFF. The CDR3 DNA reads TGCGCCAGCAGCCCAAACCCTCTGATGAACACTGAAGCTTTCTTT.